This TCR beta chain was sequenced in a study of CD8 T cells in Susac syndrome. Sequencing of TCR beta covered CD8+ and CD4+ T cells obtained from blood. The CDR3 spans 16 residues. V lost 9 bases, J lost 4 bases, and 13 bases stayed unmatched. Germline V lookup: CDR1 SGHRS, CDR2 YFSETQ. The RNA, roughly 0.45 to 1 ug, was put through reverse transcription using random hexamers. Amplification of TCR beta CDR3 used immunoSEQ multiplex PCR across 54 Vbeta and 13 Jbeta. Using its own MiXCR run on the immunoSEQ multiplex PCR reads, TCRdb lists one record per CDR3 protein. The table lists about 250,000 distinct CDR3 sequences, roughly 93% of them singletons.

The chain employs TRBV5-1 and TRBJ2-2; 9 positions agree with TRBD2. This clonotype originated in a human donor with multiple sclerosis. The specimen sequenced was CD4+ T cells from PBMCs. The CDR3 sequence: CATSPAASGVTGELFF. For the CDR3, the DNA is TGCGCCACCTCCCCTGCGGCTAGCGGGGTCACCGGGGAGCTGTTTTTT.